These 11 T cell receptor beta chains originate from one sample sequenced in a study of shared clonotypes between healthy human individuals. Repertoires were generated with immunoSEQ multiplex PCR, while TCRdb's copy carries only in-frame clones and drops some. The data hold roughly 2.6 million clones, with over 85% observed a single time. Material for sequencing was naive CD4+ T cells sorted from blood. Indicated subset: CD45RA+ positively selected. The receptors were sampled from a man aged 18 to 30 in good health.

This clone was counted many times. The rearrangement uses TRBV13 and TRBJ2-2, with D perhaps matching TRBD1 (6 bases). Germline CDR1 is PRHDT and CDR2 is FYEKMQ (reference sequence). Trimming stripped 6 bases from V and 6 bases from J, with 17 bases between. CDR3 length equals 15 residues. The CDR3 coding sequence is TGTGCCAGCAGGGACCCAGGGGATCGCGCCGGGGAGCTGTTTTTT. It translates to CASRDPGDRAGELFF. The full variable domain, rest sourced from reference TRBV13 and TRBJ2-2, is AAGVIQSPRHLIKEKRETATLKCYPIPRHDTVYWYQQGPGQDPQFLISFYEKMQSDKGSIPDRFSAQQFSDYHSELNMSSLELGDSALYFCASRDPGDRAGELFFGEGSRLTVL.

The gene calls are TRBV5-1 and TRBJ2-3; 10 nucleotides align to TRBD1. The junction had 6 bases not matched to a gene; V was cut back by 0 bases and J by 8 bases. This CDR3 is built from 15 residues. The germline V gene has CDR1 SGHRS and CDR2 YFSETQ. CDR3 sequence: CASSLEGQGRGTQYF. CDR3 DNA: TGCGCCAGCAGCTTGGAGGGACAGGGGCGAGGTACGCAGTATTTT.

The V gene is TRBV5-4, the J gene TRBJ1-3; possibly TRBD1 for D (5 bases). The CDR3 contains 14 residues. Germline-derived CDR1 and CDR2 are SGHNT and YYREEE (reference sequence). Trimming took 5 bases from V and 4 from J, leaving 13 bases between them. In DNA form, the CDR3 reads TGTGCCAGCAGACCCGGGGGTACCGGAAACACCATATATTTT. Its protein is CASRPGGTGNTIYF.

This clone occurred a few times. The CDR3 sequence is CASSEVRGMNTEAFF. The CDR3 region has the DNA TGTGCCAGCAGTGAAGTGCGGGGGATGAACACTGAAGCTTTCTTT. The gene calls are TRBV6-1 and TRBJ1-1, with D possibly matching TRBD1 (5 bases). Trimming shortened V by 1 base and J by 0 bases, and 9 bases separated the two germline ends. Germline CDR1 MNHNS, CDR2 SASEGT. The CDR3 has 15 amino acids.

This sequence joins TRBV5-6 and TRBJ2-7, with 7 bases aligning to TRBD1. The junction had 9 bases not matched to a gene; V was cut back by 0 bases and J by 6 bases. The germline CDR1 and CDR2 sequences are SGHDT and YYEEEE. The CDR3 is 15 residues long. CDR3 coding DNA: TGTGCCAGCAGCTTGGGTAGGGGGCTTAGGGCCGAGCAGTACTTC. Protein sequence: CASSLGRGLRAEQYF.

The V and J genes are TRBV10-3 and TRBJ1-2; 12 bases fit TRBD1. Germline CDR1 is ENHRY and CDR2 is SYGVKD. With V trimmed by 4 bases and J by 10 bases, 13 bases remained unmatched. This CDR3 is built from 16 residues. This CDR3 is CAISGPGQGAIHHYTF. CDR3 nucleotide sequence: TGTGCCATCAGTGGACCGGGACAGGGGGCGATCCATCACTACACCTTC.

This chain connects TRBV5-4 to TRBJ2-7; D unclear. The germline CDR1 and CDR2 sequences are SGHNT and YYREEE (reference sequence). CDR3 size: 16 residues. With 7 bases removed from V and 7 bases from J, the gap between germline ends came to 27 bases. This CDR3 reads CASYPRQLGVDREQYF. DNA of the CDR3: TGTGCCAGCTATCCCCGGCAGCTAGGAGTTGATAGGGAGCAGTACTTC.

J is TRBJ1-3 and V is TRBV11-2; no clear D. CDR3 length: 15 amino acids. Germline assignment: CDR1 SGHAT and CDR2 FQNNGV. Trimming stripped 2 bases from V and 0 bases from J, with 8 bases between. CDR3 amino acids: CASSLRTVSGNTIYF. CDR3 coding DNA: TGTGCCAGCAGCTTAAGGACGGTCTCTGGAAACACCATATATTTT.

The DNA of the CDR3 is TGTGCCTGGAACAGGTACTCTAATGAAAAACTGTTTTTT. Its protein is CAWNRYSNEKLFF. The V call is TRBV30, the J call TRBJ1-4; the D gene is possibly TRBD1 (5 bases). CDR1 and CDR2 (germline): GTSNPN, SVGIG (reference sequence). This CDR3 contains 13 residues. V was clipped by 4 bases and J by 3 bases, with 9 bases between them. The whole variable domain, filled in from reference TRBV30 and TRBJ1-4, reads SQTIHQWPATLVQPVGSPLSLECTVEGTSNPNLYWYRQAAGRGLQLLFYSVGIGQISSEVPQNLSASRPQDRQFILSSKKLLLSDSGFYLCAWNRYSNEKLFFGSGTQLSVL.

V and J are TRBV6-5 and TRBJ1-2; weak D call: TRBD1 (6 bases). In germline, CDR1 is MNHEY, CDR2 SVGAGI. The CDR3 runs 14 residues. The V and J ends lost 9 bases and 0 bases respectively, with 14 bases between them. For the CDR3, the DNA is TGTGCCAGTGGAGTGGGGGCAGCTAACTATGGCTACACCTTC. Translation gives CASGVGAANYGYTF.

Regarding this clone: The same CDR3 also results from other DNA sequences found in this sample. The V and J genes are TRBV5-1 and TRBJ2-1; 15 positions agree with TRBD2. The CDR3 runs to 16 residues. J gave up 7 bases and V 4 bases, and 6 bases lay outside the gene matches. The V gene's germline CDR1 is SGHRS and CDR2 YFSETQ. The chain's CDR3 is CASSAGLAGGENEQFF. CDR3 in DNA: TGCGCCAGCAGCGCGGGACTAGCGGGGGGAGAGAATGAGCAGTTCTTC.